This TCR beta chain appears in the sequencing data of a study of shared clonotypes between healthy human individuals. The CDR3 is 13 amino acids. Per germline, CDR1 ENHRY and CDR2 SYGVKD. V dropped 5 bases and J dropped 7; count of bases not matched to a gene: 5. Donors included only healthy HIV-negative adults lacking recent acute infections or vaccinations. Several immunoSEQ plates held equal portions of the genomic DNA taken from each subset. Original processing notes: Quality scores were absent from the junction-only immunoSEQ sequences, so filtering differed. Repertoires were generated with immunoSEQ multiplex PCR, while TCRdb's copy carries only in-frame clones and drops some. V, J and clone size were drawn from that table, and D and trimming were deduced from the DNA. In the table there are about 690,000 clones, less than 95% of which are singletons.

This receptor was taken from a man aged 18 to 35 in good health. Some clones in this sample may be carry-over from other donors' samples. The chain couples TRBV10-3 to TRBJ1-2, with TRBD1 identical over 9 bases. The sequenced sample consisted of memory CD8+ T cells from PBMCs. Subset specified: CD45RO+ cells pooled with CCR7-negative TemRA cells. CDR3 bases: TGTGCCATCAGTTCGGACAGGGGAGGTGGCTACACCTTC. Residues: CAISSDRGGGYTF.